This entry describes one T cell receptor (beta chain). This record belongs to a study of ipilimumab plus nivolumab after autologous stem cell transplantation. Libraries were prepared by immunoSEQ multiplex PCR; TCRdb keeps only in-frame clonotypes and omits some of them. The repertoire consists of around 21,000 clones, with about three quarters occurring once and the leading ten covering about a fifth. The clonotype originates from a male donor with diffuse large B-cell lymphoma. The sequences come from PBMCs, collected in a trial of ipilimumab plus nivolumab as post-transplant consolidation.

CDR3 nucleotide sequence: TGCGCCAGCAGCTTGGGGGGTGTCGGAGAGTTAAACTATGGCTACACCTTC. This codes for CASSLGGVGELNYGYTF. The rearrangement links TRBV5-1 to TRBJ1-2; D is ambiguous. CDR3 length equals 17 residues. V was cut by 0 bases and J by 2 bases, with 17 bases left in between. Germline V gives CDR1 SGHRS, CDR2 YFSETQ.